The clone carrying this T cell receptor beta chain appeared a few times. The data are from a study of patients and donors after allogeneic stem cell transplantation. CDR1 is SGHRS and CDR2 is YFSETQ in the germline V gene. With 0 bases clipped from V and 7 bases from J, the junction kept 8 bases outside the gene matches. This CDR3 region has 16 residues. One entry per CDR3 protein, called by TCRdb with MiXCR from the RT-PCR reads. Of 400,000 to 450,000 distinct CDR3 sequences in the sample, around 16% were seen once. Sequenced input: blood, either unsorted or a sorted T cell fraction (not recorded which). The TCR sequence derives from a human donor who was either an allogeneic HSCT recipient or a stem cell or donor lymphocyte infusion donor (not recorded which). It is not recorded whose cells these are; they may come from a transplant donor. The V call is TRBV5-1, the J call TRBJ2-1; 9 bases line up with TRBD2. CDR3 in amino acids: CASSLEPAGGTNEQFF. The CDR3 nucleotides read TGCGCCAGCAGCTTGGAACCAGCGGGAGGTACTAATGAGCAGTTCTTC. The full variable domain, in which reference TRBV5-1 and TRBJ2-1 provide the parts outside the CDR3, is KAGVTQTPRYLIKTRGQQVTLSCSPISGHRSVSWYQQTPGQGLQFLFEYFSETQRNKGNFPGRFSGRQFSNSRSEMNVSTLELGDSALYLCASSLEPAGGTNEQFFGPGTRLTVL.